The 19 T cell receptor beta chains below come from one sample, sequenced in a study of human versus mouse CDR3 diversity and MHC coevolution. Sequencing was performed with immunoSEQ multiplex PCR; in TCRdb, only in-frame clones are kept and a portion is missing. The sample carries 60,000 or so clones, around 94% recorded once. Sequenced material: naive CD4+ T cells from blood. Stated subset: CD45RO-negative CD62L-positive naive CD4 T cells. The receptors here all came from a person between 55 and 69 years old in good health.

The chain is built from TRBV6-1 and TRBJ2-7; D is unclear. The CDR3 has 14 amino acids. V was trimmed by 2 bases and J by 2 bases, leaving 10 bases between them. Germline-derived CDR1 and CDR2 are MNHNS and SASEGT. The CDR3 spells CASSEPIVPYEQYF. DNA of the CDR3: TGTGCCAGCAGTGAACCGATAGTCCCCTACGAGCAGTACTTC.

The chain's CDR3 is CASSLVGLAGGSYEQYF. CDR3 sequence (DNA): TGTGCCAGCAGCTTAGTTGGACTAGCGGGAGGATCGTACGAGCAGTACTTC. V usage is TRBV11-2 and J usage is TRBJ2-7; 14 bases agree with TRBD2. The V segment lost 1 base and the J segment 4 bases; nucleotides outside the gene matches: 6. Germline-derived CDR1 and CDR2 are SGHAT and FQNNGV. This CDR3 has 17 residues.

The DNA for the CDR3 is TGTGCCAGCAGTGAAACAGGGGGGGGGACTGAAGCTTTCTTT. It translates to CASSETGGGTEAFF. The chain recombines TRBV6-1 with TRBJ1-1, with 8 bases aligning to TRBD1. The germline gives CDR1 MNHNS, CDR2 SASEGT. Trimming at V came to 2 bases and at J to 5 bases, leaving 4 bases not matched to a gene. CDR3 size: 14 residues.

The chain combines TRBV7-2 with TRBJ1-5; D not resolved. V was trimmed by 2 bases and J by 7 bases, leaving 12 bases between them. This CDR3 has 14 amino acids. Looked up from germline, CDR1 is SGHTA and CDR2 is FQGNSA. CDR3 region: CASSLLPEGQPQHF. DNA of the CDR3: TGTGCCAGCAGCTTACTGCCCGAGGGCCAGCCCCAGCATTTT.

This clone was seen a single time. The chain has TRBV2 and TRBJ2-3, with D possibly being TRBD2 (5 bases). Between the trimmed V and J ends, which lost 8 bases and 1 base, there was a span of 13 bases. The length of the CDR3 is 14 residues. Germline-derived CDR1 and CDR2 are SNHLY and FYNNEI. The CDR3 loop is CASALVVGTDTQYF. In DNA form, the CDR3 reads TGTGCCAGCGCACTAGTGGTGGGCACAGATACGCAGTATTTT.

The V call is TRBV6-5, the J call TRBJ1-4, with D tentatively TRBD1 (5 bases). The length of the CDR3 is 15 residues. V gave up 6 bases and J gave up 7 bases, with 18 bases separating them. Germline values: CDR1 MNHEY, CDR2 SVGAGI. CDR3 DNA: TGTGCCAGCAGCCCGGGCGGGGGAGGAGGTGAAAAACTGTTTTTT. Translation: CASSPGGGGGEKLFF.

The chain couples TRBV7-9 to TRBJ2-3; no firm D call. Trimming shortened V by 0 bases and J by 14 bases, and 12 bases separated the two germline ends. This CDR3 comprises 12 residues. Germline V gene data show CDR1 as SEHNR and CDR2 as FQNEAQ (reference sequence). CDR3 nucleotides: TGTGCCAGCAGCTTAGCCGGGTCCTCCCTGTATTTT. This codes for CASSLAGSSLYF.

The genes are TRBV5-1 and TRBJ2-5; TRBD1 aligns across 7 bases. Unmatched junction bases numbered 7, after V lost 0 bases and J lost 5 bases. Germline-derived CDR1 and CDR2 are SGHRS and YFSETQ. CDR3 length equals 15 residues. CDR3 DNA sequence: TGCGCCAGCAGCTTGGAAGGGGGCAATGGGGAGACCCAGTACTTC. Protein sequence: CASSLEGGNGETQYF.

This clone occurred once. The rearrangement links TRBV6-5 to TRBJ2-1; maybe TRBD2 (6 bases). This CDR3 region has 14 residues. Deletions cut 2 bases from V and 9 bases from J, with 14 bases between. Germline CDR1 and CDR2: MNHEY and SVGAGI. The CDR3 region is CASSYGGMVGEQFF. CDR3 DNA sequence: TGTGCCAGCAGTTACGGGGGGATGGTAGGTGAGCAGTTCTTC.

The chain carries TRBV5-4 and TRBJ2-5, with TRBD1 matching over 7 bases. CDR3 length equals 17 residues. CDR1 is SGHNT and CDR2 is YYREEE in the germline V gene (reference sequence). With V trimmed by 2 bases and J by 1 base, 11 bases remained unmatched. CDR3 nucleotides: TGTGCCAGCAGCTTCCCGACAGGGTTGGGGTGCCAAGAGACCCAGTACTTC. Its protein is CASSFPTGLGCQETQYF.

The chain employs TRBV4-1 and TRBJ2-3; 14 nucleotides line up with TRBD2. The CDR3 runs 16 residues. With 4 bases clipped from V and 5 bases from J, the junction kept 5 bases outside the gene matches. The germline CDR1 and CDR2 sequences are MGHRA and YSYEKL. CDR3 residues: CASSPGLAGGIDTQYF. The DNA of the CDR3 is TGCGCCAGCAGCCCCGGACTAGCGGGAGGAATAGATACGCAGTATTTT.

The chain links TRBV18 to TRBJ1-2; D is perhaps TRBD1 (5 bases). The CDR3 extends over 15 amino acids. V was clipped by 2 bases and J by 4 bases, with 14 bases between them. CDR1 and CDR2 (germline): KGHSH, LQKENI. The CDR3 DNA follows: TGTGCCAGCTCACCAGGGGGGACTACAGTCTATGGCTACACCTTC. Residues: CASSPGGTTVYGYTF. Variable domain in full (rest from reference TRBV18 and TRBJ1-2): NAGVMQNPRHLVRRRGQEARLRCSPMKGHSHVYWYRQLPEEGLKFMVYLQKENIIDESGMPKERFSAEFPKEGPSILRIQQVVRGDSAAYFCASSPGGTTVYGYTFGSGTRLTVV.

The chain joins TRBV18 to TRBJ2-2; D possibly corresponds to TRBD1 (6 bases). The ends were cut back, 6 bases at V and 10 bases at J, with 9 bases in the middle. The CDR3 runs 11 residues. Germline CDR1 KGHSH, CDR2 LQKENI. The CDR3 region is CASSGQLELFF. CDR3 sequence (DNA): TGTGCCAGCTCCGGACAGTTGGAGCTGTTTTTT.

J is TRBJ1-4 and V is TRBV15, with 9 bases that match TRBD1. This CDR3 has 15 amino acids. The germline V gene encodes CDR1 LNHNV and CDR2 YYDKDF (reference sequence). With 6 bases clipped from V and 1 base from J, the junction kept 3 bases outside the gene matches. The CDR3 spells CATSGQGQTNEKLFF. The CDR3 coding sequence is TGTGCCACCAGTGGACAGGGGCAAACTAATGAAAAACTGTTTTTT.

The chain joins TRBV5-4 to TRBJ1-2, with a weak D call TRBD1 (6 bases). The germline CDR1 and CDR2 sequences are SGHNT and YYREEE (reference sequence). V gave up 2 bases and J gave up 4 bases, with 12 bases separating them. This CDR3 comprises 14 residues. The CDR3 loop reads CASSLQGPAYGYTF. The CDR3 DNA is TGTGCCAGCAGCTTACAGGGTCCCGCCTATGGCTACACCTTC.

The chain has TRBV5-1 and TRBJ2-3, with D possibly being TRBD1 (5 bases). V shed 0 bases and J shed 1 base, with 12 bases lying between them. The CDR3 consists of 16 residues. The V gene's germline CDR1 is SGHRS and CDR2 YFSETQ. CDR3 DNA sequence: TGCGCCAGCAGCTTGGAGCCAGGGCGAGGCACAGATACGCAGTATTTT. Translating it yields CASSLEPGRGTDTQYF.

CDR3 in DNA: TGTGCCAGCAGTCCACGGGGGGTCGATCAGCCCCAGCATTTT. It encodes CASSPRGVDQPQHF. The J gene is TRBJ1-5, the V gene TRBV27; possible D gene TRBD1, 5 bases. The CDR3 has 14 amino acids. Germline V CDR1 and CDR2: MNHEY, SMNVEV (reference sequence). V was trimmed by 5 bases and J by 5 bases, leaving 13 bases between them.

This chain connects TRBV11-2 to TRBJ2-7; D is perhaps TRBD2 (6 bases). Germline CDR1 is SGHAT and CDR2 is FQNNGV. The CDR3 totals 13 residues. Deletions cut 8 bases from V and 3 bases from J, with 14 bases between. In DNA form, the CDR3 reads TGTGCCAGCGAGATCTCCGGGGGCTACGAGCAGTACTTC. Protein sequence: CASEISGGYEQYF.

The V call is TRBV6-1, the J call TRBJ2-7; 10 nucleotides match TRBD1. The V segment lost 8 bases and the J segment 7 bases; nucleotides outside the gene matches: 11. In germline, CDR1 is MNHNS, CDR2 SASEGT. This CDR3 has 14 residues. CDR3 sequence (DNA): TGTGCCAGCGCCCGCGGGACAGGGGTCGGGGAGCAGTACTTC. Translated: CASARGTGVGEQYF.